The T cell receptor (beta chain) described here comes from a study of identical twins. Germline V gene sequence: CDR1 MNHEY, CDR2 SVGEGT. V was clipped by 7 bases and J by 4 bases; unmatched bases: 8. This CDR3 has 15 residues. This clonotype was detected only a few times. Its antigen remains unidentified. Donors uniformly comprised healthy Caucasians. Overall study findings and caveats: Beta out-of-frame sequences showed weaker excess sharing between twins. Conclusions were based on cross-sectional statistical analysis, without following the same donors.

cDNA carried unique molecular identifiers, and a universal primer site was added by template switching. MiXCR, run by TCRdb on the 5' RACE reads, gives a single entry per CDR3 protein. Of over 200,000 distinct CDR3 sequences listed, 5.5% to 7.5% were seen once; the top ten hold approximately 15%. This sample also appeared in a second study, on T cells expressing NK-cell markers.

This chain links TRBV6-2 or TRBV6-3 with TRBJ2-2; 8 bases match TRBD1. The sequenced sample was CD8+ T cells sorted from blood. This clonotype was obtained from a woman aged 18 to 35 in good health. The CDR3 DNA is TGTGCCAGCACCGTAACAGGGGGTCTCACCGGGGAGCTGTTTTTT. Residues: CASTVTGGLTGELFF.